These T cell receptor beta chains were read from a single sample in a study of OX40 agonist ivuxolimab in advanced cancers. The repertoire was sequenced with immunoSEQ multiplex PCR; TCRdb's copy has only in-frame clones and lacks some. Of tens of thousands of clones listed, approximately 88% are singletons. Sample: CD4+ or CD8+ T cells sorted from blood, taken in a trial of the OX40 agonist ivuxolimab. All receptors come from an adult with an advanced solid tumor such as melanoma, head and neck, liver or kidney cancer. Both conserved end residues are trimmed from each CDR3.

v_call: TRBV29-1; cdr3_aa: SVATGFHGYT
v_call: TRBV6-1; cdr3_aa: ASSVGITNTEAF
v_call: TRBV11-2; cdr3_aa: ASSRRDSSSYNSPLH
v_call: TRBV7-2; cdr3_aa: ASSPPGIQGLNEQY
v_call: TRBV29-1; cdr3_aa: SVEGQGLDTEAF
v_call: TRBV7-6; cdr3_aa: ASSLNGGAGDTQY
v_call: TRBV7-8; cdr3_aa: ASSWDRDYEQY
v_call: TRBV27; cdr3_aa: ASSFTRSYEQY
v_call: TRBV19; cdr3_aa: ASSPPGITEAF
v_call: TRBV7-3; cdr3_aa: ASSSSPTGYGTDTQY
v_call: TRBV5-4; cdr3_aa: ASSRPNSLEEQY
v_call: TRBV5-1; cdr3_aa: ASSLWGDLNEKLF
v_call: TRBV6-5; cdr3_aa: ASSGQSNTGELF
v_call: TRBV6-1; cdr3_aa: ASSRLQGGDGYT
v_call: TRBV7-9; cdr3_aa: ASCGAANEKLF
v_call: TRBV10-3; cdr3_aa: AISEVSQETQY
v_call: TRBV6-5; cdr3_aa: ASSSMTTGNEKLF
v_call: TRBV18; cdr3_aa: ASSPRSGGEKTEAF
v_call: TRBV5-6; cdr3_aa: ASSYLQGRDYGYT
v_call: TRBV2; cdr3_aa: ASSETLHNQPQH